A single sample is the source of the 27 T cell receptor beta chains below, sequenced in a study of spatial heterogeneity in lung cancer. TCRdb processed the 5' RACE reads anew with MiXCR; each CDR3 protein has one entry. The data contain about 2,800 distinct CDR3 sequences, under 35% of them singletons. The time point: sample taken at primary tumor resection. Sequencing covered unsorted whole RNA taken from tumor, nontumor lung or frozen PBMC. This specimen was PBMCs, taken at surgery. All receptors come from a male donor with early-stage non-small cell lung cancer.

This clonotype came up a few times. CDR3 residues: CASSRRWGTEAFF. The CDR3 region has the DNA TGTGCCAGCAGCCGTCGTTGGGGGACTGAAGCTTTCTTT. The chain joins TRBV5-8 to TRBJ1-1; D perhaps matches TRBD1 (5 bases). The V and J ends lost 4 bases and 5 bases respectively, with 12 bases between them. Germline-derived CDR1 and CDR2 are SGHTS and YDEGEE. The CDR3 has 13 residues.

V usage is TRBV28 and J usage is TRBJ1-1; 8 bases are a match to TRBD1. The ends lost 6 bases at V and 2 bases at J; junction bases unmatched: 8. This CDR3 is built from 15 residues. The V gene's germline CDR1 is MDHEN and CDR2 SYDVKM. CDR3 in amino acids: CASRTTGGVNTEAFF. The DNA for the CDR3 is TGTGCCAGCAGGACCACAGGGGGAGTTAACACTGAAGCTTTCTTT.

This clonotype has ten or more counts. This chain joins TRBV28 and TRBJ1-2, with a tentative D call TRBD1 (6 bases). In germline, CDR1 is MDHEN, CDR2 SYDVKM. The CDR3 totals 16 residues. The V and J ends lost 6 bases and 8 bases respectively, with 25 bases between them. CDR3 loop: CASSLLQGPSPYGYTF. As DNA, the CDR3 is TGTGCCAGCAGCCTTTTACAGGGACCGAGTCCCTACGGCTACACCTTC.

This clonotype showed up just a few times. This chain connects TRBV3-1 to TRBJ2-7; TRBD1 is a possible D gene (5 bases). Deletions cut 0 bases from V and 2 bases from J, with 17 bases between. The CDR3 spans 17 residues. Germline V CDR1 and CDR2: LGHDT, YNNKEL (reference sequence). The CDR3 DNA reads TGTGCCAGCAGCCAAGACCTGGGGCTTGCACCTACCTACGAGCAGTACTTC. It encodes CASSQDLGLAPTYEQYF.

This clonotype qualifies as medium-sized (0.01 to 0.1%). CDR3 protein: CASSQLGQSYEQYF. The CDR3 region has the DNA TGTGCCAGCAGCCAACTGGGACAGTCCTACGAGCAGTACTTC. The rearrangement joins TRBV25-1 to TRBJ2-7; 7 bases are shared with TRBD1. CDR1 and CDR2 from the germline V gene are MGHDK and SYGVNS. This CDR3 has 14 residues. With V trimmed by 6 bases and J by 1 base, 6 bases remained unmatched.

J is TRBJ2-7 and V is TRBV4-2; D could derive from TRBD1 or TRBD2 (6 bases each). From germline, CDR1 is LGHNA and CDR2 YNFKEQ. The V and J ends lost 0 bases and 7 bases respectively, with 16 bases between them. CDR3 length: 15 amino acids. The DNA for the CDR3 is TGTGCCAGCAGCCAAGATCTTCCGGGGGCAGAAGAGCAGTACTTC. Its translation is CASSQDLPGAEEQYF.

This clonotype counts as medium-sized. V is TRBV9 and J is TRBJ2-3; D is unresolved. CDR3 length: 13 amino acids. CDR1 SGDLS and CDR2 YYNGEE come from the germline V gene. CDR3 loop: CANLSAAADTQYF. For the CDR3, the DNA is TGTGCTAACCTCTCGGCAGCCGCGGATACGCAGTATTTT.

The V gene is TRBV20-1, the J gene TRBJ2-5; either TRBD1 or TRBD2 may fit D (5 bases each). The CDR3 has 11 residues. Germline V gene data show CDR1 as DFQATT and CDR2 as SNEGSKA (reference sequence). Deletions cut 6 bases from V and 9 bases from J, with 14 bases between. CDR3 amino acids: CSAPGPVAQYF. The DNA for the CDR3 is TGCAGTGCACCGGGGCCGGTGGCCCAGTACTTC.

This clonotype turned up a few times. Its ends do not fully match the called genes, so a read error is possible. The J gene is TRBJ2-3, the V gene TRBV20-1; D may match TRBD1 or TRBD2 (5 bases each). CDR1 is DFQATT, CDR2 SNEGSKA, per germline (reference sequence). The CDR3 is 16 amino acids. The CDR3 is CSARGAGRTLADTQYF. The CDR3 coding sequence is TGCAGTGCCAGAGGGGCCGGACGGACCCTTGCAGATACGCAGTATTTT.

The rearrangement uses TRBV5-4 and TRBJ2-3; 12 bases are a match to TRBD2. The CDR3 totals 16 residues. With V trimmed by 4 bases and J by 3 bases, 6 bases remained unmatched. CDR1 and CDR2 from the germline V gene are SGHNT and YYREEE (reference sequence). The DNA of the CDR3 is TGTGCCAGCAGCAAGACTAGCGGGAGAGGTACAGATACGCAGTATTTT. Translated, it gives CASSKTSGRGTDTQYF.

This clonotype was seen many times. The chain employs TRBV4-3 and TRBJ1-5; TRBD1 aligns across 7 bases. The CDR3 totals 15 residues. V lost 0 bases to trimming and J lost 5 bases; unmatched junction nucleotides: 4. Germline values: CDR1 LGHNA, CDR2 YSLEER. The CDR3 is CASSQEGRGHQPQHF. The CDR3 DNA sequence: TGCGCCAGCAGCCAAGAGGGTAGGGGGCATCAGCCCCAGCATTTT.

This clonotype came up once. This sequence joins TRBV29-1 and TRBJ2-1, with D unresolved. The CDR3 has 11 amino acids. Germline V gene data show CDR1 as SQVTM and CDR2 as ANQGSEA. Trimming left V 0 bases short and J 5 bases short, with 2 bases between. CDR3 bases: TGCAGCGTTGAAGAGAACAATGAGCAGTTCTTC. It codes for CSVEENNEQFF.

The DNA for the CDR3 is TGCAGCGTAACAGGGAAACTCTCCTACGAGCAGTACTTC. Amino acids: CSVTGKLSYEQYF. The V gene is TRBV29-1, the J gene TRBJ2-7; a weak D match, TRBD1 (6 bases). Trimming pared 6 bases from V and 0 bases from J, leaving 12 bases between. This CDR3 comprises 13 residues. Germline-derived CDR1 and CDR2 are SQVTM and ANQGSEA.

This clonotype is medium-sized in the sample. The chain couples TRBV7-6 to TRBJ2-6, with a possible D match to TRBD1 (6 bases). There are 15 residues in the CDR3. V was trimmed by 5 bases and J by 2 bases, leaving 10 bases between them. Germline values: CDR1 SGHVS, CDR2 FNYEAQ. The CDR3 DNA is TGTGCCAGCAGCCCCGGACAGACTGGGGCCAACGTCCTGACTTTC. Translated: CASSPGQTGANVLTF. The whole variable domain, filled in from reference TRBV7-6 and TRBJ2-6, reads GAGVSQSPRYKVTKRGQDVALRCDPISGHVSLYWYRQALGQGPEFLTYFNYEAQQDKSGLPNDRFSAERPEGSISTLTIQRTEQRDSAMYRCASSPGQTGANVLTFGAGSRLTVL.

This clonotype was found many times. The chain's CDR3 is CASSTGFGNQPQHF. The CDR3 DNA is TGTGCCAGCAGTACAGGGTTCGGCAATCAGCCCCAGCATTTT. The chain joins TRBV2 to TRBJ1-5; TRBD1 might be the D (6 bases). The CDR3 has 14 amino acids. Germline CDR1 is SNHLY and CDR2 is FYNNEI. Between the trimmed V and J ends, which lost 5 bases and 2 bases, there was a span of 10 bases. Combining the CDR3 with reference TRBV2 and TRBJ1-5 gives the whole variable domain EPEVTQTPSHQVTQMGQEVILRCVPISNHLYFYWYRQILGQKVEFLVSFYNNEISEKSEIFDDQFSVERPDGSNFTLKIRSTKLEDSAMYFCASSTGFGNQPQHFGDGTRLSIL.

This chain uses TRBV19 with TRBJ1-2; D gene ambiguous. The CDR3 contains 14 residues. The V end was cut by 3 bases, the J end by 0 bases, with 8 bases between. Germline-derived CDR1 and CDR2 are LNHDA and SQIVND (reference sequence). The CDR3 bases are TGTGCCAGTAGTATCTGGCCTCCTAACTATGGCTACACCTTC. Protein sequence: CASSIWPPNYGYTF.

V gene TRBV2 combines with J gene TRBJ2-5; 12 bases agree with TRBD2. The V and J ends lost 4 bases and 3 bases, in that order; junction bases with no gene match: 3. The CDR3 extends over 15 amino acids. Per germline, CDR1 SNHLY and CDR2 FYNNEI. The CDR3 sequence is CASSGLAGAEETQYF. CDR3 sequence (DNA): TGTGCCAGCAGTGGACTAGCGGGAGCTGAAGAGACCCAGTACTTC.

This clonotype has more than one count but fewer than ten. The chain uses TRBV20-1 and TRBJ2-3; TRBD2 aligns across 8 bases. The CDR3 covers 14 residues. Trimming removed 6 bases from V and 1 base from J; junction bases left unmatched: 6. Per germline, CDR1 DFQATT and CDR2 SNEGSKA (reference sequence). The CDR3 region is CSALTSVGTDTQYF. The DNA of the CDR3 is TGCAGTGCGCTGACTAGCGTTGGCACAGATACGCAGTATTTT.

This clonotype rates as medium-sized (0.01 to 0.1%). V is TRBV20-1 and J is TRBJ2-7, with D unclear. V dropped 6 bases and J dropped 4 bases, with 10 bases sitting between them. Germline lookup yields CDR1 DFQATT and CDR2 SNEGSKA (reference sequence). The CDR3 is 11 residues long. The chain's CDR3 is CSASTSYEQYF. CDR3 in DNA: TGCAGTGCGTCGACCTCATACGAGCAGTACTTC.

Turning to this clonotype: Germline and junction disagree at one end, which may indicate a read error. The CDR3 sequence is CSARAAWGRSAGELVF. The CDR3 coding sequence is TGCAGTGCTAGAGCCGCCTGGGGGCGTAGCGCCGGGGAGCTGGTTTTT. The chain couples TRBV20-1 to TRBJ2-2; D perhaps matches TRBD1 (6 bases). CDR1 DFQATT and CDR2 SNEGSKA come from the germline V gene (reference sequence). CDR3 size: 16 residues.

As concerns this clonotype: With a much larger clone just one base away, this may be a read error. This chain connects TRBV6-2 or TRBV6-3 to TRBJ1-3; D not certain. Germline CDR1 and CDR2: MNHEY and SVGEGT. The CDR3 is made up of 13 amino acids. CDR3 sequence: CASTRASENTLYF. In DNA form, the CDR3 reads TGTGCCAGCACTCGGGCCTCTGAAAACACCTTATATTTT.

By proportion, this clonotype is medium-sized. The chain recombines TRBV28 with TRBJ2-7, with 9 bases lining up with TRBD2. The V gene's germline CDR1 is MDHEN and CDR2 SYDVKM. V lost 5 bases and J lost 8; bases outside the gene matches: 13. The CDR3 is made up of 15 amino acids. Here the CDR3 DNA reads TGTGCCAGCAGTCCCCCCGCGGGACTAGCTTCTCAGCAGTACTTC. This encodes CASSPPAGLASQQYF.

V gene TRBV29-1 combines with J gene TRBJ2-7; possibly TRBD1 or TRBD2 for D (6 bases each). V was clipped by 5 bases and J by 6 bases, with 14 bases between them. The germline V gene has CDR1 SQVTM and CDR2 ANQGSEA. This CDR3 comprises 12 residues. CDR3: CSVIFSGAEQYF. CDR3 in DNA: TGCAGCGTTATCTTTTCGGGGGCCGAGCAGTACTTC.

This clonotype was recorded a few times. The rearrangement links TRBV5-6 to TRBJ2-7, with D unresolved. The V end was cut by 6 bases, the J end by 6 bases, with 16 bases between. The CDR3 extends over 13 amino acids. Germline V CDR1 and CDR2: SGHDT, YYEEEE. CDR3 nucleotide sequence: TGTGCCAGCACCCGTATTCCCTCCGCCGAGCAGTACTTC. This translates into CASTRIPSAEQYF.

This clonotype was seen many times. CDR3 coding DNA: TGTGCCACCGAACAAAGCGGGAGTCGGGCAGATACGCAGTATTTT. The encoded protein is CATEQSGSRADTQYF. The chain uses TRBV24-1 and TRBJ2-3, with TRBD2 matching 8 bases. The CDR3 contains 15 residues. The trim removed 9 bases at V and 4 bases at J, leaving 11 bases unmatched. The germline CDR1 and CDR2 sequences are KGHDR and SFDVKD.

This clonotype was detected only a few times. The rearrangement links TRBV6-1 to TRBJ2-1; 13 bases map to TRBD2. Per the germline V gene, CDR1 is MNHNS and CDR2 is SASEGT. Trimming at V came to 6 bases and at J to 7 bases, leaving 6 bases not matched to a gene. The CDR3 sequence is 15 residues long. Here the CDR3 reads CASSTSGGVKNEQFF. CDR3 nucleotide sequence: TGTGCCAGCAGCACTAGCGGGGGGGTTAAGAATGAGCAGTTCTTC.

This clonotype was found a few times. The V gene is TRBV28, the J gene TRBJ2-7; the match to TRBD1 covers 10 bases. V trimming: 3 bases; J trimming: 0 bases; junction bases outside the gene matches: 8. The CDR3 is 17 amino acids. The germline V gene has CDR1 MDHEN and CDR2 SYDVKM. This chain's CDR3 is CASSFLLGTGDSYEQYF. The CDR3 DNA reads TGTGCCAGCAGTTTCCTCTTGGGGACAGGGGACTCCTACGAGCAGTACTTC.